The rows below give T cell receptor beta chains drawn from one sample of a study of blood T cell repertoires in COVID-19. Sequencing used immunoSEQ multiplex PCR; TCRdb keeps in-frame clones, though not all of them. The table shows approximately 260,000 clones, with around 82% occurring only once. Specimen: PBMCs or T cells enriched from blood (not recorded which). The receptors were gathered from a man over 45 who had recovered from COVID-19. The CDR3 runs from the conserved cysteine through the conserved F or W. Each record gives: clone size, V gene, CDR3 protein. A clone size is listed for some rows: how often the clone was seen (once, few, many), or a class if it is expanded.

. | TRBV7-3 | CASSLLAGPYEQYF
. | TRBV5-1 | CASSLGAGGISGNTIYF
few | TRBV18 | CASSPVGQGGTGELFF
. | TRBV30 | CAWTGGGVGTGELFF
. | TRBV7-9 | CASSLGGINEKLFF
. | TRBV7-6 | CASSLGKGDREESTEAFF
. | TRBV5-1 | CASSGAREGYEQFF
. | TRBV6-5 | CASSLNAASSYNEQFF
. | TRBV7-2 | CASSLAQGAISEAFF
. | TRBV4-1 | CASSQDGPAFF
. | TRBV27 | CASSLLGGFPTYEQYF
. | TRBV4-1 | CASSQGSFGAIQYF
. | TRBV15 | CATSRDRGMNTEAFF
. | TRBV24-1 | CATSDTRGQGADGYTF
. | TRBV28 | CASSINYGYTF
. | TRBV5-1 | CASSLALGGWNEQYF
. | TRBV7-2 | CASSLEGLDQPQHF
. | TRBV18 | CASSPLQGVLYEQYF
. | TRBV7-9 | CASSLMGVNQPQHF
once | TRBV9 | CASSVPGGGPDTQYF
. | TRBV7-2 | CASSLVRASGNLAKNIQYF
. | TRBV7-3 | CASSQSGGAVYEQFF
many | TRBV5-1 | CASSLGGQTARTQYF